The 20 T cell receptor beta chains presented below share a single source sample, sequenced in a study of T cells after yellow fever vaccination. TCRdb fed the 5' RACE reads into MiXCR, producing one record per CDR3 protein. The repertoire holds some 340,000 distinct CDR3 sequences, about 10% seen once, with around 3.2% in the top ten. Material: CD4+ T cells sorted from PBMCs, obtained 45 days after the yellow fever booster vaccination. The receptors stem from a man aged 18-30 years who received the YFV17D yellow fever vaccine.

The V call is TRBV12-3 or TRBV12-4, the J call TRBJ1-3; the D gene is possibly TRBD1 (6 bases). Trimming stripped 0 bases from V and 0 bases from J, with 9 bases between. The length of the CDR3 is 16 residues. The chain's CDR3 is CASSLAGGTSGNTIYF. In DNA, the CDR3 is TGTGCCAGCAGTTTAGCAGGGGGTACCTCTGGAAACACCATATATTTT.

V usage is TRBV20-1 and J usage is TRBJ1-5; D might be TRBD1 (5 bases). Trimming removed 6 bases from V and 8 bases from J, with 20 bases in between. Germline CDR1 and CDR2: DFQATT and SNEGSKA (reference sequence). The CDR3 runs to 14 residues. The CDR3 sequence: CSASGQGLTEPQHF. The CDR3 DNA sequence: TGCAGTGCCAGCGGGCAGGGCTTGACAGAGCCCCAGCATTTT.

The sample holds a few counts of this clonotype. The V gene is TRBV7-2, the J gene TRBJ2-5; D might be TRBD2 (5 bases). Between the trimmed V and J ends, which lost 5 bases and 5 bases, there was a span of 12 bases. Germline assignment: CDR1 SGHTA and CDR2 FQGNSA. There are 13 residues in the CDR3. This chain's CDR3 is CASSDREKETQYF. The CDR3 DNA reads TGTGCCAGCAGCGACCGGGAAAAGGAGACCCAGTACTTC.

This chain uses TRBV7-3 with TRBJ2-2, with D possibly being TRBD2 (6 bases). The CDR3 length is 16 residues. Germline CDR1 SGHTA, CDR2 FQGTGA. The V end was cut by 1 base, the J end by 3 bases, with 12 bases between. This CDR3 reads CASSLMGGVDTGELFF. The CDR3 nucleotides read TGTGCCAGCAGCTTAATGGGGGGAGTGGACACCGGGGAGCTGTTTTTT.

This clonotype has only a few counts. This chain links TRBV10-3 with TRBJ1-3; D is possibly TRBD1 (5 bases). The CDR3 runs to 11 residues. Germline CDR1 and CDR2: ENHRY and SYGVKD. V lost 9 bases and J 2 bases, leaving 5 bases between the germline ends. The CDR3 nucleotides read TGTGCCATGGGACCTGGAAACACCATATATTTT. Protein: CAMGPGNTIYF.

V gene TRBV7-2 combines with J gene TRBJ2-5; the D gene could be TRBD1 or TRBD2 (7 bases each). Trimming left V 5 bases short and J 9 bases short, with 19 bases between. CDR1 and CDR2 (germline): SGHTA, FQGNSA. This CDR3 spans 14 amino acids. The CDR3 loop reads CASSQGGFVGSQYF. The CDR3 DNA sequence: TGTGCCAGCAGCCAGGGGGGGTTCGTAGGGTCCCAGTACTTC.

This clonotype has just a few counts. V usage is TRBV6-6 and J usage is TRBJ1-1; 7 nucleotides align to TRBD1. Germline V CDR1 and CDR2: MNHNY, SVGAGI (reference sequence). CDR3 length: 15 amino acids. V lost 5 bases to trimming and J lost 1 base; unmatched junction nucleotides: 7. The CDR3 coding sequence is TGTGCCAGCAGTCCCTGGACAGGTTGGAACACTGAAGCTTTCTTT. Translation: CASSPWTGWNTEAFF.

This clonotype was seen a few times. V and J are TRBV11-2 and TRBJ2-5, with D uncertain. CDR3 size: 15 residues. V was shortened by 0 bases and J by 1 base, with 9 bases between the two germline ends. The germline V gene encodes CDR1 SGHAT and CDR2 FQNNGV. The DNA of the CDR3 is TGTGCCAGCAGCTTAGATTTGGTAGCCCAAGAGACCCAGTACTTC. Its protein is CASSLDLVAQETQYF.

The chain joins TRBV6-2 or TRBV6-3 to TRBJ1-6; 8 bases line up with TRBD1. The CDR3 has 15 amino acids. The J segment lost 9 bases and the V segment lost 5 bases, leaving 9 bases of the junction unmatched. Germline V lookup: CDR1 MNHEY, CDR2 SVGEGT. The CDR3 spells CASSPGQGWISPLHF. DNA for the CDR3: TGTGCCAGCAGTCCCGGACAGGGCTGGATTTCACCCCTCCACTTT.

This clonotype was counted between two and nine times. The gene calls are TRBV19 and TRBJ2-5; TRBD2 is a possible D gene (5 bases). V lost 3 bases and J 4 bases, leaving 9 bases between the germline ends. Germline CDR1 is LNHDA and CDR2 is SQIVND (reference sequence). The CDR3 covers 13 residues. CDR3 in amino acids: CASSIPGSETQYF. CDR3 DNA: TGTGCCAGTAGTATCCCGGGGTCAGAGACCCAGTACTTC. The full variable domain, with the rest looked up from reference TRBV19 and TRBJ2-5, is DGGITQSPKYLFRKEGQNVTLSCEQNLNHDAMYWYRQDPGQGLRLIYYSQIVNDFQKGDIAEGYSVSREKKESFPLTVTSAQKNPTAFYLCASSIPGSETQYFGPGTRLLVL.

In its sample, this clonotype was seen a few times. The chain couples TRBV5-8 to TRBJ2-3, with a weak D call TRBD2 (6 bases). Germline lookup yields CDR1 SGHTS and CDR2 YDEGEE. Trimming pared 0 bases from V and 2 bases from J, leaving 7 bases between. CDR3 length: 14 amino acids. CDR3 in DNA: TGTGCCAGCAGCTTGGGGGACTTCACAGATACGCAGTATTTT. Its translation: CASSLGDFTDTQYF.

This clonotype was picked up a small number of times. This sequence joins TRBV6-6 and TRBJ2-1, with TRBD2 as a possible D gene (9 bases). Germline CDR1 MNHNY, CDR2 SVGAGI (reference sequence). The CDR3 spans 19 residues. Trimming took off 7 bases at V and 2 bases at J, with 27 bases between the two ends. The CDR3 region has the DNA TGTGCCAGCACCCCAGGGGGCGGGGGGGCTCCTCGCCCCTACAATGAGCAGTTCTTC. This codes for CASTPGGGGAPRPYNEQFF.

This chain joins TRBV5-1 and TRBJ2-5; 8 bases align to TRBD1. The V and J ends lost 5 bases and 2 bases, in that order; junction bases with no gene match: 5. The CDR3 loop spans 14 amino acids. Germline lookup yields CDR1 SGHRS and CDR2 YFSETQ. This CDR3 is CASRPDRGQETQYF. The CDR3 DNA sequence: TGCGCCAGCAGACCTGACAGGGGTCAAGAGACCCAGTACTTC.

V is TRBV12-3 or TRBV12-4 and J is TRBJ2-5; D not certain. With 5 bases removed from V and 7 bases from J, the gap between germline ends came to 11 bases. This CDR3 has 12 residues. The CDR3 region has the DNA TGTGCCAGCAGTCCACCAAGAGGGACCCAGTACTTC. It codes for CASSPPRGTQYF.

A few counts support this clonotype. The rearrangement joins TRBV12-3 or TRBV12-4 to TRBJ1-2; TRBD1 matches at 7 bases. The CDR3 covers 14 residues. The J segment lost 8 bases and the V segment lost 2 bases, leaving 8 bases of the junction unmatched. CDR3 residues: CASSLPTTGDGYTF. CDR3 DNA: TGTGCCAGCAGTTTACCAACCACAGGGGACGGCTACACCTTC.

This sequence joins TRBV5-1 and TRBJ1-5; weak D call: TRBD1 (6 bases). The V end was cut by 5 bases, the J end by 3 bases, with 15 bases between. Looked up from germline, CDR1 is SGHRS and CDR2 is YFSETQ. This CDR3 has 15 residues. CDR3 in amino acids: CASRPYRAHNQPQHF. As DNA, the CDR3 is TGCGCCAGCAGACCTTACAGGGCCCACAATCAGCCCCAGCATTTT.

V and J are TRBV7-2 and TRBJ2-3; maybe TRBD1 (5 bases). The CDR3 is 13 amino acids. Germline V gene sequence: CDR1 SGHTA, CDR2 FQGNSA. V was cut by 10 bases and J by 2 bases, with 13 bases left in between. CDR3 coding DNA: TGTGCCACCGAGCTAGGGGACACAGATACGCAGTATTTT. It encodes CATELGDTDTQYF.

This clonotype was found many times. The chain recombines TRBV7-3 with TRBJ2-2; D not certain. Trimming removed 1 base at V and 6 bases at J, with 6 bases between. This CDR3 region has 13 residues. Germline V gene sequence: CDR1 SGHTA, CDR2 FQGTGA. The chain's CDR3 is CASSLNLAGELFF. The CDR3 DNA reads TGTGCCAGCAGCTTAAACTTGGCCGGGGAGCTGTTTTTT. Variable domain in full (rest from reference TRBV7-3 and TRBJ2-2): GAGVSQTPSNKVTEKGKYVELRCDPISGHTALYWYRQSLGQGPEFLIYFQGTGAADDSGLPNDRFFAVRPEGSVSTLKIQRTERGDSAVYLCASSLNLAGELFFGEGSRLTVL.

The CDR3 DNA reads TGTGCCATCGGGCTAGCGGGGGACACAGATACGCAGTATTTT. Protein sequence: CAIGLAGDTDTQYF. V and J are TRBV10-3 and TRBJ2-3; 10 bases fit TRBD2. J lost 2 bases, V lost 8 bases, and 4 bases had no gene match. CDR3 length: 14 amino acids. Germline-derived CDR1 and CDR2 are ENHRY and SYGVKD.

The V call is TRBV5-4, the J call TRBJ2-2, with no clear D. This CDR3 is built from 13 residues. Trimming shortened V by 6 bases and J by 3 bases, and 9 bases separated the two germline ends. Germline-derived CDR1 and CDR2 are SGHNT and YYREEE (reference sequence). CDR3 sequence (DNA): TGTGCCAGCATCGCGGTAGACACCGGGGAGCTGTTTTTT. Its translation: CASIAVDTGELFF.